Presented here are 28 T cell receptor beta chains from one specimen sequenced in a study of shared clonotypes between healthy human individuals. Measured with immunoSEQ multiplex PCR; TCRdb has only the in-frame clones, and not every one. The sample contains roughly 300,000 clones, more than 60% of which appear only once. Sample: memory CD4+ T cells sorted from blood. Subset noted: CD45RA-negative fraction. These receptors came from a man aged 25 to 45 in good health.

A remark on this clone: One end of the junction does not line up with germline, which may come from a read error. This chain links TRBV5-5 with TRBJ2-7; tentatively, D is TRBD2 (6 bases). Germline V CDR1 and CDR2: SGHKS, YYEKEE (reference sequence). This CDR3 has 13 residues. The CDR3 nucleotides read TGTGCCAGCAGCTCCCAGCTAGGAGGGAGATTTGACTTC. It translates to CASSSQLGGRFDF.

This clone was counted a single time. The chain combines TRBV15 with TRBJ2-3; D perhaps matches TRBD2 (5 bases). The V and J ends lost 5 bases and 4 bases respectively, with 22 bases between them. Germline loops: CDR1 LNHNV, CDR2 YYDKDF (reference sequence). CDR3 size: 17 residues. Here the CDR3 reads CATSARGLRARSDTQYF. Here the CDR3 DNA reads TGTGCCACCAGCGCACGAGGGTTGCGGGCAAGATCAGATACGCAGTATTTT.

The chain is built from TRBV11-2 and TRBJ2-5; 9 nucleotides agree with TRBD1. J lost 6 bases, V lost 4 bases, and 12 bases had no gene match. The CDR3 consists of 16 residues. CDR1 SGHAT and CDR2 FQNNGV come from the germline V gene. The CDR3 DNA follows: TGTGCCAGCAGCTATTATTGGACAGGGGAAAAAAAGACCCAGTACTTC. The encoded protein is CASSYYWTGEKKTQYF.

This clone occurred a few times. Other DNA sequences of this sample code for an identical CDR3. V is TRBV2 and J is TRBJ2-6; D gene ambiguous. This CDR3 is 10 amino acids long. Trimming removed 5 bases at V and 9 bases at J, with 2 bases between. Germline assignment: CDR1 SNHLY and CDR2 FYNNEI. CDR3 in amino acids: CASSFNVLTF. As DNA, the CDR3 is TGTGCCAGCAGTTTCAACGTCCTGACTTTC.

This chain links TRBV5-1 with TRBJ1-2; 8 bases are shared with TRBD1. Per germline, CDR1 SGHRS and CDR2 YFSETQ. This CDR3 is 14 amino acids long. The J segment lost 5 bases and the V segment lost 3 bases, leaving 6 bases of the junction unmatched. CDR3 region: CASSWGGQEYGYTF. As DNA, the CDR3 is TGCGCCAGCAGCTGGGGGGGACAGGAATATGGCTACACCTTC.

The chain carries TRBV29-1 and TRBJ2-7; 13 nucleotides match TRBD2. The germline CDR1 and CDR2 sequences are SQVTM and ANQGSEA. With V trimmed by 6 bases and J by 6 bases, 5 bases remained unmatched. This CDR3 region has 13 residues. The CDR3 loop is CSVLTSGRIEQYF. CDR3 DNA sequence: TGCAGCGTCTTGACTAGCGGGAGGATCGAGCAGTACTTC.

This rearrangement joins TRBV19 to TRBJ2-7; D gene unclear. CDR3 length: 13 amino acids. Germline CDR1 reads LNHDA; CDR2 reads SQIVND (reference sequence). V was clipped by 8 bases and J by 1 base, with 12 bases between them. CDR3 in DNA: TGTGCCAGTTCCGCACGCGATTCCTACGAGCAGTACTTC. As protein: CASSARDSYEQYF.

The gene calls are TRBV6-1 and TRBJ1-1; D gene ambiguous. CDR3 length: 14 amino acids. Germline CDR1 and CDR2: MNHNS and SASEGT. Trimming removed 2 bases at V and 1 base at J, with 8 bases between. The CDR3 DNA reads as TGTGCCAGCAGTGAAAGGGTGGGGAACACTGAAGCTTTCTTT. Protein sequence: CASSERVGNTEAFF.

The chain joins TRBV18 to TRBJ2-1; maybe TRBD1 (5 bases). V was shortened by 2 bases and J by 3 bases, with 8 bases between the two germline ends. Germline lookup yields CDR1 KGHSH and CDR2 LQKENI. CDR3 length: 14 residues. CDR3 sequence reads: CASSPFDSYNEQFF. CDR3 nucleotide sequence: TGTGCCAGCTCACCATTTGACAGCTACAATGAGCAGTTCTTC.

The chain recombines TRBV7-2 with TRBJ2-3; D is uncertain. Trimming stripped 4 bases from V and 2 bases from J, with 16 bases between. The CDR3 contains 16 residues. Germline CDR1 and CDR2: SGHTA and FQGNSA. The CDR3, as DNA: TGTGCCAGCAGCTACGGTACGGAAGGGTTCACAGATACGCAGTATTTT. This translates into CASSYGTEGFTDTQYF. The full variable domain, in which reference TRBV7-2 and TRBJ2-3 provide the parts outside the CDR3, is GAGVSQSPSNKVTEKGKDVELRCDPISGHTALYWYRQSLGQGLEFLIYFQGNSAPDKSGLPSDRFSAERTGGSVSTLTIQRTQQEDSAVYLCASSYGTEGFTDTQYFGPGTRLTVL.

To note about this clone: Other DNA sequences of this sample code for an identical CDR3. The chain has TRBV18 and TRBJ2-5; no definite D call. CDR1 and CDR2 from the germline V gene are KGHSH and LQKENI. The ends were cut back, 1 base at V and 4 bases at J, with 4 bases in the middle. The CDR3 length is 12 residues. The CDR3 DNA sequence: TGTGCCAGCTCACCACGGGGAGAGACCCAGTACTTC. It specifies CASSPRGETQYF.

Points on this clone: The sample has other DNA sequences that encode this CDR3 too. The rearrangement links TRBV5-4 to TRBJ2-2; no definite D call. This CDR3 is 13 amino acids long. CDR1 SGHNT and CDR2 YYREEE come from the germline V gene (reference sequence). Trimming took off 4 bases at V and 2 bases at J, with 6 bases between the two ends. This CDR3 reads CASSLQNTGELFF. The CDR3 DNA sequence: TGTGCCAGCAGCCTGCAAAACACCGGGGAGCTGTTTTTT.

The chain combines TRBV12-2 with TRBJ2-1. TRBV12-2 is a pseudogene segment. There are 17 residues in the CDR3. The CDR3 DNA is TGTGCAAGTAGCTACCTTGTTCCGCGGCAGGCCGAAGAGGAGCAGTTCTTC. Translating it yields CASSYLVPRQAEEEQFF.

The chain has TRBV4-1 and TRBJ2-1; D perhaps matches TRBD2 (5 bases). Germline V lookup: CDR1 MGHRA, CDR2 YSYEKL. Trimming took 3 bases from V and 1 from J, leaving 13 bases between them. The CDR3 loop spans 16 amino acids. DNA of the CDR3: TGCGCCAGCAGCCAGGACTCCTTCGGGTCCTACAATGAGCAGTTCTTC. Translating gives CASSQDSFGSYNEQFF.

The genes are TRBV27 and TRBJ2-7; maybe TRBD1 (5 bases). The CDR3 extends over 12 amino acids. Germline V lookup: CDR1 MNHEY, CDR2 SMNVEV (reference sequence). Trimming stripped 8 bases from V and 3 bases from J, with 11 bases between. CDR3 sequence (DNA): TGTGCCAGCTTTGGGGCCCGCTACGAGCAGTACTTC. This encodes CASFGARYEQYF.

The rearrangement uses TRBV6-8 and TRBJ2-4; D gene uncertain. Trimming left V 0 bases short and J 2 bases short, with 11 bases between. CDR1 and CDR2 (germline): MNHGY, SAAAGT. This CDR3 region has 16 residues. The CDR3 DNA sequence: TGTGCCAGCAGTTACTCGTCGACGGAATCCAAAAACATTCAGTACTTC. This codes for CASSYSSTESKNIQYF.

CDR3 coding DNA: TGTGCCAGCAGCCTTACGGGCAAGACCGGGGAGCTGTTTTTT. It is translated as CASSLTGKTGELFF. The J gene is TRBJ2-2, the V gene TRBV21-1. TRBV21-1 is tagged as a pseudogene. The CDR3 has 14 amino acids.

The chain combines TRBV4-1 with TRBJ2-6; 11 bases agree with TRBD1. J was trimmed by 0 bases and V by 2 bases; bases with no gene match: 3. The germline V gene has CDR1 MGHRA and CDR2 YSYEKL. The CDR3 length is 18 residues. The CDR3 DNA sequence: TGCGCCAGCAGCCAACGAGGGACAGGGGGCTCTGGGGCCAACGTCCTGACTTTC. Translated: CASSQRGTGGSGANVLTF.

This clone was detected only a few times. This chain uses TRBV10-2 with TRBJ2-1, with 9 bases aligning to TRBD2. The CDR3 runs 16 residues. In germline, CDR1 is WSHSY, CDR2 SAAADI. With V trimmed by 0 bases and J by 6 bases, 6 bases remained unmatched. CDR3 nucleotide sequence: TGCGCCAGCAGTGAGTCGGCGGGAGGGCCGGGCAATGAGCAGTTCTTC. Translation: CASSESAGGPGNEQFF.

CDR3 sequence: CASRRAGTEAFF. As DNA, the CDR3 is TGTGCCAGCAGGCGTGCAGGCACTGAAGCTTTCTTT. The rearrangement links TRBV28 to TRBJ1-1, with D unclear. V was shortened by 6 bases and J by 4 bases, with 9 bases between the two germline ends. The V gene's germline CDR1 is MDHEN and CDR2 SYDVKM. The CDR3 has 12 residues.

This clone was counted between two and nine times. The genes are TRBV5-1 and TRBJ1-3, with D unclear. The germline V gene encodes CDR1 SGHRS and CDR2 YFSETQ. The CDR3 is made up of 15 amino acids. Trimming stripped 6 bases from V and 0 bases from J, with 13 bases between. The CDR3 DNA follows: TGCGCCAGCACCCCTGGTTTCGGCTCTGGAAACACCATATATTTT. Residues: CASTPGFGSGNTIYF.

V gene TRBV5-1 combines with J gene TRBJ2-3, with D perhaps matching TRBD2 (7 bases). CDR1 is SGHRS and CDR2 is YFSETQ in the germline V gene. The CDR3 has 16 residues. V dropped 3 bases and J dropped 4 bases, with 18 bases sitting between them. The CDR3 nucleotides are TGCGCCAGCAGCTCCGAAGGGGGGAGGGTGGCAGATACGCAGTATTTT. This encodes CASSSEGGRVADTQYF. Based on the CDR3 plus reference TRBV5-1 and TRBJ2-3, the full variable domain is KAGVTQTPRYLIKTRGQQVTLSCSPISGHRSVSWYQQTPGQGLQFLFEYFSETQRNKGNFPGRFSGRQFSNSRSEMNVSTLELGDSALYLCASSSEGGRVADTQYFGPGTRLTVL.

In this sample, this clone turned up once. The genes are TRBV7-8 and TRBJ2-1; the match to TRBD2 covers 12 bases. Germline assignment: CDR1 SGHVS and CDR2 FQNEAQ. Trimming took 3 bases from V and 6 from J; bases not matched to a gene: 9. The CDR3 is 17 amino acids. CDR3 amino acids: CASSFDRLAGALNEQFF. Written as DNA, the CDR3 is TGTGCCAGCAGCTTCGACCGACTAGCGGGAGCCCTCAATGAGCAGTTCTTC.

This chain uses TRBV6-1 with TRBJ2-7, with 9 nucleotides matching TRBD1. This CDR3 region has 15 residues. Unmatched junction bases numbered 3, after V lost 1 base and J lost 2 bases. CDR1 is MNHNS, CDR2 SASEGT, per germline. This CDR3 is CASSEVTGGTYEQYF. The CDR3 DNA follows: TGTGCCAGCAGTGAAGTTACAGGGGGCACCTACGAGCAGTACTTC.

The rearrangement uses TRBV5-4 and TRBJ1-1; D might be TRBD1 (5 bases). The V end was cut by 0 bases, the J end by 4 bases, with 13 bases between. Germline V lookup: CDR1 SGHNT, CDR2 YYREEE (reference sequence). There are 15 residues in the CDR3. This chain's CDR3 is CASSLAGVGGTEAFF. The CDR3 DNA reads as TGTGCCAGCAGCTTGGCCGGAGTGGGGGGCACTGAAGCTTTCTTT.

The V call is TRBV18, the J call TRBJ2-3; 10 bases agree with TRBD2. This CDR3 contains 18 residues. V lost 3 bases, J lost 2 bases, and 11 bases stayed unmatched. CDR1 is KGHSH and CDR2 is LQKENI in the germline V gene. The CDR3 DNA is TGTGCCAGCTCACCGATCCTAGCGGGAGTTGAAGCCACAGATACGCAGTATTTT. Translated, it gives CASSPILAGVEATDTQYF.

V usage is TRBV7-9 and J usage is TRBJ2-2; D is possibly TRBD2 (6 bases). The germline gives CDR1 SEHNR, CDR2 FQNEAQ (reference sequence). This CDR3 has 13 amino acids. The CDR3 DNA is TGTGCGAGGCCTAGCGCGAACACCGGGGAGCTGTTTTTT. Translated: CARPSANTGELFF.

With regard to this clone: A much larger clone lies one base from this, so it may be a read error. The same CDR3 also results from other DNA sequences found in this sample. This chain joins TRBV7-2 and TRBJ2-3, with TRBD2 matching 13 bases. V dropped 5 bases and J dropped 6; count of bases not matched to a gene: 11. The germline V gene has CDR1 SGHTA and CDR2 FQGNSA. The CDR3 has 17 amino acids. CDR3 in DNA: TGTGCCAGCAGCGTTGACCGGCCACTAGCGGGAGGGGATACGCAGTATTTT. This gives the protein CASSVDRPLAGGDTQYF.